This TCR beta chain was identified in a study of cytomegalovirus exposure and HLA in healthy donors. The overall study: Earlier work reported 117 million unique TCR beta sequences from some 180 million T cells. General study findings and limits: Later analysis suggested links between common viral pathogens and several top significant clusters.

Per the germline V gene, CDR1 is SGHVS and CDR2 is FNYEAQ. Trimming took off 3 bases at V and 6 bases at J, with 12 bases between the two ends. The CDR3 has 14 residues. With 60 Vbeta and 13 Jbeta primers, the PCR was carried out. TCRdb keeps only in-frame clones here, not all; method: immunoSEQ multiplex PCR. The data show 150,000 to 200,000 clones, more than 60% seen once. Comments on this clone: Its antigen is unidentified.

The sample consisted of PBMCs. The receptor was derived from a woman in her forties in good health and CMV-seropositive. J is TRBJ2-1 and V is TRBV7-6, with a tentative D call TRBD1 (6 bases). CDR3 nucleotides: TGTGCCAGCAGCTTGAGGTCAGGGGTCAATGAGCAGTTCTTC. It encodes CASSLRSGVNEQFF.